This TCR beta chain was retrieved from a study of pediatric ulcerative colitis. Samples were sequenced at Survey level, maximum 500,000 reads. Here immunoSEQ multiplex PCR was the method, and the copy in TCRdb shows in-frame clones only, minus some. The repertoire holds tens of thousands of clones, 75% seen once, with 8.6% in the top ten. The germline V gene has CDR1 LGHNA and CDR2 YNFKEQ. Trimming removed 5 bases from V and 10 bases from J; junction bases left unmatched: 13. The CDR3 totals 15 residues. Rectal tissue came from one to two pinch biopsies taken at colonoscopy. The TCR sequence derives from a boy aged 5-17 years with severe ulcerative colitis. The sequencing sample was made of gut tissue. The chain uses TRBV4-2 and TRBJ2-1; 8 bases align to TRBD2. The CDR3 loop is CASSSGTSGAQEQFF. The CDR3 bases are TGTGCCAGCAGCTCCGGGACTAGTGGGGCGCAGGAGCAGTTCTTC.